This is a list of T cell receptor beta chains from one sample in a study of blood T cell repertoires in COVID-19. Profiling relied on immunoSEQ multiplex PCR, and the TCRdb table lists in-frame clones only, not all of them. The sample has approximately 440,000 clones, approximately 88% seen once. The sequenced sample consisted of peripheral blood. The receptors come from a woman in her forties or fifties with COVID-19, enrolled during active disease. The CDR3 runs from the conserved cysteine through the conserved F or W.

V: TRBV11-2
CDR3: CASSFYGGRQFF

V: TRBV5-4
CDR3: CASSSPGPTYEQYF

V: TRBV29-1
CDR3: CSADFGTGVSYEQYF

V: TRBV9
CDR3: CASGPPGDGELFF

V: TRBV15
CDR3: CATSRDRETQYF

V: TRBV6-5
CDR3: CASDLTGGYYEQYF

V: TRBV6-1
CDR3: CASSETLRGTEAFF

V: TRBV5-1
CDR3: CASREGTVMNTEAFF

V: TRBV18
CDR3: CASSPSRTDNVFHF

V: TRBV4-1
CDR3: CASRPLGVTGGSPLHF

V: TRBV13
CDR3: CASSPSPRNTEAFF

V: TRBV2
CDR3: CASSEIGGVAHNEQFF

V: TRBV3-1/TRBV3-2
CDR3: CASSQAGGPIQFF

V: TRBV30
CDR3: CAWKGQSNYAYTF

V: TRBV28
CDR3: CASSPGLAGIYNEQFF

V: TRBV5-1
CDR3: CASSLEGTGGRNIQYF

V: TRBV10-3
CDR3: CAISEAGGTEAFF

V: TRBV9
CDR3: CASSPRGTGGRYNEQFF

V: TRBV9
CDR3: CASSARTGGRSPLHF

V: TRBV4-1
CDR3: CASSQAGRGPGYTF

V: TRBV11-2
CDR3: CASSLELAGINEQFF

V: TRBV6-5
CDR3: CASSSGQASYGYTF

V: TRBV5-4
CDR3: CASSSRGGYTDTQYF